Below, 10 T cell receptor beta chains from the same sample are listed, as sequenced in a study of cytomegalovirus exposure and HLA in healthy donors. Amplification used 60 Vbeta primers and 13 Jbeta primers. Assay used: immunoSEQ multiplex PCR; TCRdb lists only in-frame clones, some missing. The table records 90,000 to 130,000 clones, about four fifths of them present only once. The sequencing input was PBMCs. Source of these receptors: an older woman in good health and CMV-seropositive.

This CDR3 is CASSLRGRNYEQYF. The DNA for the CDR3 is TGTGCCAGCAGCCTACGGGGGAGAAACTACGAGCAGTACTTC. The rearrangement joins TRBV28 to TRBJ2-5; D is perhaps TRBD2 (6 bases). Near its end, the DNA agrees better with TRBJ2-7, so the J call may be wrong. The V gene's germline CDR1 is MDHEN and CDR2 SYDVKM. CDR3 length equals 14 residues.

The CDR3 reads CASSVGTGSGNTIYF. The DNA for the CDR3 is TGTGCCAGCAGCGTAGGAACAGGCTCTGGAAACACCATATATTTT. The chain couples TRBV9 to TRBJ1-3; TRBD1 is a possible D gene (5 bases). The CDR3 loop spans 15 amino acids. V gave up 0 bases and J gave up 0 bases, with 7 bases separating them. CDR1 and CDR2 from the germline V gene are SGDLS and YYNGEE.

The chain joins TRBV11-2 to TRBJ1-4; tentative D call: TRBD1 (6 bases). CDR1 SGHAT and CDR2 FQNNGV come from the germline V gene. The CDR3 is 15 residues long. Deletions cut 4 bases from V and 5 bases from J, with 14 bases between. For the CDR3, the DNA is TGTGCCAGCAGCTCTTCAGGGGCCCTGAATGAAAAACTGTTTTTT. Its translation: CASSSSGALNEKLFF. Complete variable domain (other parts from reference TRBV11-2 and TRBJ1-4): EAGVAQSPRYKIIEKRQSVAFWCNPISGHATLYWYQQILGQGPKLLIQFQNNGVVDDSQLPKDRFSAERLKGVDSTLKIQPAKLEDSAVYLCASSSSGALNEKLFFGSGTQLSVL.

Comments on this clone: Within the sample, other DNA sequences also encode this same CDR3. The genes are TRBV30 and TRBJ1-5; D ambiguous. V gave up 0 bases and J gave up 4 bases, with 7 bases separating them. The CDR3 consists of 13 residues. CDR1 GTSNPN and CDR2 SVGIG come from the germline V gene (reference sequence). The CDR3 sequence: CAWSVLGNQPQHF. In DNA, the CDR3 is TGTGCCTGGAGTGTACTAGGTAATCAGCCCCAGCATTTT.

This clone was counted many times. The CDR3 sequence: CASSEFLGAGYGYTF. Here the CDR3 DNA reads TGTGCCAGCAGTGAATTTTTGGGGGCCGGCTATGGCTACACCTTC. V gene TRBV2 combines with J gene TRBJ1-2; D perhaps matches TRBD1 (6 bases). The V end was cut by 2 bases, the J end by 4 bases, with 14 bases between. CDR3 length: 15 residues. Germline lookup yields CDR1 SNHLY and CDR2 FYNNEI.

The chain combines TRBV29-1 with TRBJ2-1; no firm D call. This CDR3 has 12 residues. V was shortened by 7 bases and J by 7 bases, with 14 bases between the two germline ends. Germline CDR1 reads SQVTM; CDR2 reads ANQGSEA. The CDR3 region has the DNA TGCAGCGCCCTCCGGTCTACGAATGAGCAGTTCTTC. Its translation: CSALRSTNEQFF.

This clone was detected only once. The rearrangement joins TRBV10-3 to TRBJ2-7; 10 bases are shared with TRBD2. The CDR3 length is 18 residues. The germline V gene encodes CDR1 ENHRY and CDR2 SYGVKD. V was pared by 3 bases and J by 0 bases, with 11 bases of the junction left unmatched. For the CDR3, the DNA is TGTGCCATCAGTGACTTAGCGGGAGGTCTACGTTCCTCCTACGAGCAGTACTTC. Its protein is CAISDLAGGLRSSYEQYF.

Only one count was recorded for this clone. The chain combines TRBV5-1 with TRBJ1-1; 7 nucleotides match TRBD1. Germline V gene sequence: CDR1 SGHRS, CDR2 YFSETQ. V shed 4 bases, J shed 1 base, and the junction held 16 bases outside the gene matches. The CDR3 is made up of 18 amino acids. In DNA form, the CDR3 reads TGCGCCAGCAGCCGGATAACAGGGGACCGTTTTGGGAACACTGAAGCTTTCTTT. As protein: CASSRITGDRFGNTEAFF. The entire variable domain, with the rest obtained from reference TRBV5-1 and TRBJ1-1, is as follows: KAGVTQTPRYLIKTRGQQVTLSCSPISGHRSVSWYQQTPGQGLQFLFEYFSETQRNKGNFPGRFSGRQFSNSRSEMNVSTLELGDSALYLCASSRITGDRFGNTEAFFGQGTRLTVV.

The DNA for the CDR3 is TGTGCCAGCAGGAGTACAGGGTTCTATGGCTACACCTTC. This encodes CASRSTGFYGYTF. The rearrangement uses TRBV6-1 and TRBJ1-2; TRBD1 is a possible D gene (6 bases). CDR3 size: 13 residues. Trimming left V 6 bases short and J 4 bases short, with 12 bases between. Germline values: CDR1 MNHNS, CDR2 SASEGT.

The CDR3 sequence is CSVQVDSIYGYTF. CDR3 DNA: TGCAGCGTTCAGGTGGACTCAATCTATGGCTACACCTTC. The rearrangement uses TRBV29-1 and TRBJ1-2; unclear D gene. V was shortened by 5 bases and J by 4 bases, with 14 bases between the two germline ends. The CDR3 sequence is 13 residues long. Germline loops: CDR1 SQVTM, CDR2 ANQGSEA.